This T cell receptor beta chain was retrieved from a study of molecular identifiers for immune sequencing clone quantification. This clonotype was observed a few times. The CDR3 covers 16 residues. Germline V lookup: CDR1 SGHKS, CDR2 YYEKEE (reference sequence). Trimming shortened V by 0 bases and J by 1 base, and 11 bases separated the two germline ends. Previously described methods with listed TCR primers produced the bulk TCR libraries. TCRdb fed the PCR reads into MiXCR, producing one record per CDR3 protein. This sample has nearly 650,000 distinct CDR3 sequences, with around 25% found just once. Sequencing used naive CD8+ T cells from blood, with Jurkat cell RNA spiked in. Documented subset: FACS-sorted CD8+CD4-CCR7+CD45RA+ naive T cells. J is TRBJ1-5 and V is TRBV5-5; perhaps TRBD1 as D (6 bases). The sequence came from a human donor in good health. Some libraries in this study had Jurkat cell RNA spiked in. Here the CDR3 DNA reads TGTGCCAGCAGCTTGGTCGGGCAGGGGAGCAATCAGCCCCAGCATTTT. Protein product: CASSLVGQGSNQPQHF.